The 15 T cell receptor beta chains reported below all come from one sample, sequenced in a study of technical replicates of blood from a handful of donors. Libraries were prepared by immunoSEQ multiplex PCR; TCRdb keeps only in-frame clonotypes and omits some of them. There are 75,000 to 100,000 clones in the sample; approximately 95% occur only once, and about 0.26% lies in the top ten. Source material: T cells isolated from PBMCs. Source of these receptors: a human donor in good health.

The V gene is TRBV29-1, the J gene TRBJ2-7, with TRBD2 matching over 7 bases. The CDR3 has 16 residues. Germline CDR1 reads SQVTM; CDR2 reads ANQGSEA. The V gene end was trimmed by 0 bases and the J gene end by 8 bases; junction bases not matched to a gene: 16. The CDR3 coding sequence is TGCAGCGTTGAAGATCCAACCATGGGGCGGGAGTATCAGCAGTACTTC. It codes for CSVEDPTMGREYQQYF.

The chain carries TRBV28 and TRBJ1-2; possible D gene TRBD1, 6 bases. The V and J ends lost 5 bases and 3 bases respectively, with 16 bases between them. The length of the CDR3 is 15 residues. Germline V gives CDR1 MDHEN, CDR2 SYDVKM. The CDR3 region is CASSHRGQYDYGYTF. DNA of the CDR3: TGTGCCAGCAGTCATAGAGGACAGTATGACTATGGCTACACCTTC.

The chain carries TRBV6-6 and TRBJ2-7, with 9 bases matching TRBD2. The CDR3 is 16 residues long. The V segment lost 0 bases and the J segment 0 bases; nucleotides outside the gene matches: 3. Germline CDR1 reads MNHNY; CDR2 reads SVGAGI (reference sequence). The CDR3 sequence: CASSYSSSGNSYEQYF. CDR3 nucleotides: TGTGCCAGCAGTTACTCGTCTAGCGGGAACTCCTACGAGCAGTACTTC.

The V and J genes are TRBV10-3 and TRBJ1-1; maybe TRBD1 (6 bases). The ends were cut back, 0 bases at V and 2 bases at J, with 16 bases in the middle. Germline V lookup: CDR1 ENHRY, CDR2 SYGVKD. There are 17 residues in the CDR3. The CDR3 loop is CAISESPGGQLNTEAFF. CDR3 nucleotides: TGTGCCATCAGTGAGTCTCCGGGGGGGCAGCTCAACACTGAAGCTTTCTTT.

V is TRBV5-1 and J is TRBJ2-1; a possible D gene is TRBD1 (5 bases). CDR3 length: 13 amino acids. Germline CDR1 reads SGHRS; CDR2 reads YFSETQ. V was pared by 2 bases and J by 8 bases, with 11 bases between. CDR3 nucleotides: TGCGCCAGCAGCTTCCGGGTGACAGATGAGCAGTTCTTC. It specifies CASSFRVTDEQFF.

The rearrangement uses TRBV29-1 and TRBJ2-2, with 10 bases matching TRBD1. This CDR3 contains 17 residues. V was pared by 6 bases and J by 4 bases, with 14 bases of the junction left unmatched. Germline values: CDR1 SQVTM, CDR2 ANQGSEA. As DNA, the CDR3 is TGCAGCGTATCCCGGGACAGGGGAGTCAGGGGCACCGGGGAGCTGTTTTTT. Translation gives CSVSRDRGVRGTGELFF.

Only one count was recorded for this clone. The genes are TRBV12-2 and TRBJ2-1; TRBD2 is taken as the D call from the table, unchecked against the DNA. TRBV12-2 is recorded as a pseudogene. This CDR3 region has 21 residues. The CDR3 region has the DNA TGTGCAAGTCGCTTAGCCCCCGAGCCTCCCCGGGAGGGGGAAGAACGCAATGAGCAGTTCTTC. Protein sequence: CASRLAPEPPREGEERNEQFF.

The DNA of the CDR3 is TGTGCCAGCAGTGAAGTCCCGGTGGACAGGGTTATCGACGAGCAGTACTTC. Encoded protein: CASSEVPVDRVIDEQYF. This chain uses TRBV2 with TRBJ2-7; 8 bases line up with TRBD1. The CDR3 runs to 17 residues. Germline CDR1 is SNHLY and CDR2 is FYNNEI. V lost 1 base to trimming and J lost 5 bases; unmatched junction nucleotides: 13.

The chain is built from TRBV27 and TRBJ1-1, with D maybe TRBD1 (6 bases). The V end was cut by 8 bases, the J end by 3 bases, with 22 bases between. The CDR3 is 16 amino acids. The V gene's germline CDR1 is MNHEY and CDR2 SMNVEV (reference sequence). CDR3 nucleotide sequence: TGTGCCAGCTTAACCCGCCAGACAGGAACGGACACTGAAGCTTTCTTT. Translating it yields CASLTRQTGTDTEAFF.

This chain links TRBV29-1 with TRBJ2-3; possible D gene TRBD2, 6 bases. The CDR3 runs to 13 residues. CDR1 and CDR2 (germline): SQVTM, ANQGSEA. Between the trimmed V and J ends, which lost 7 bases and 6 bases, there was a span of 17 bases. This chain's CDR3 is CSGRDLPTDTQYF. CDR3 DNA sequence: TGCAGCGGAAGGGACTTGCCAACGGATACGCAGTATTTT.

The rearrangement links TRBV7-6 to TRBJ2-5; D uncertain. Trimming stripped 5 bases from V and 5 bases from J, with 6 bases between. The CDR3 is 11 residues long. Per germline, CDR1 SGHVS and CDR2 FNYEAQ. The CDR3: CASSQEETQYF. The DNA of the CDR3 is TGTGCCAGCAGCCAAGAGGAGACCCAGTACTTC.

CDR3 sequence (DNA): TGCGCCAGCAGCCAGGTGTCGACTTCTAACTATGGCTACACCTTC. Protein sequence: CASSQVSTSNYGYTF. V gene TRBV4-1 combines with J gene TRBJ1-2; D is undetermined. V lost 3 bases to trimming and J lost 0 bases, with 11 bases between them. This CDR3 is 15 amino acids long. Germline CDR1 and CDR2: MGHRA and YSYEKL.

The gene calls are TRBV6-1 and TRBJ1-2, with D tentatively TRBD1 (6 bases). With 4 bases removed from V and 4 bases from J, the gap between germline ends came to 22 bases. Germline values: CDR1 MNHNS, CDR2 SASEGT. The CDR3 extends over 17 amino acids. The chain's CDR3 is CASSGYGQPRNLYGYTF. The CDR3 DNA follows: TGTGCCAGCAGTGGATACGGACAGCCACGAAACCTCTATGGCTACACCTTC.

The chain employs TRBV10-3 and TRBJ1-5; 7 bases are a match to TRBD1. CDR1 ENHRY and CDR2 SYGVKD come from the germline V gene. This CDR3 region has 14 residues. J gave up 5 bases and V 3 bases, and 4 bases lay outside the gene matches. CDR3 bases: TGTGCCATCAGTGAAGGCAGGGGGGATCAGCCCCAGCATTTT. Its translation is CAISEGRGDQPQHF.

The chain links TRBV6-1 to TRBJ1-5; possibly TRBD1 for D (5 bases). Trimming pared 7 bases from V and 6 bases from J, leaving 13 bases between. Germline V CDR1 and CDR2: MNHNS, SASEGT. This CDR3 contains 13 residues. In DNA form, the CDR3 reads TGTGCCAGCACTGAGGGGCTAAGTCAGCCCCAGCATTTT. Translated: CASTEGLSQPQHF.